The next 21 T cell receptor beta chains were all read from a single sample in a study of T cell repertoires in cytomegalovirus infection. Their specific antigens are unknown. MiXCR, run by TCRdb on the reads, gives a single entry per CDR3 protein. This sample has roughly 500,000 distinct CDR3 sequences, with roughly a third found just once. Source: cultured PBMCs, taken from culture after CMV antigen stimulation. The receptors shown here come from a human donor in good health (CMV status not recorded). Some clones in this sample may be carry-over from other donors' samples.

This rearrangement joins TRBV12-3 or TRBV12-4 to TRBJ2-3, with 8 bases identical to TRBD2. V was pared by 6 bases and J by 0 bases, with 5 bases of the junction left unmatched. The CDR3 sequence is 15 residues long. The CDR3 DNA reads TGTGCCAGCAGCAAGGGACTAGTTAGCACAGATACGCAGTATTTT. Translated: CASSKGLVSTDTQYF.

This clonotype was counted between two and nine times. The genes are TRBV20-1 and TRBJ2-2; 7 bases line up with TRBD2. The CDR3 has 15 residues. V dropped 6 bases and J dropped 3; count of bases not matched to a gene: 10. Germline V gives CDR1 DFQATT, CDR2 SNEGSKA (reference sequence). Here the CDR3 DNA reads TGCAGTGCAGAGATTGGCGGGAGCCACACCGGGGAGCTGTTTTTT. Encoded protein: CSAEIGGSHTGELFF.

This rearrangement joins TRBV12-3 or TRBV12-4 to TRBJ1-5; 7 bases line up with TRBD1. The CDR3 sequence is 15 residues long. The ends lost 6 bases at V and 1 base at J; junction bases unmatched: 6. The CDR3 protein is CASRSGTVSNQPQHF. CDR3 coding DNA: TGTGCCAGCAGATCCGGGACAGTAAGCAATCAGCCCCAGCATTTT.

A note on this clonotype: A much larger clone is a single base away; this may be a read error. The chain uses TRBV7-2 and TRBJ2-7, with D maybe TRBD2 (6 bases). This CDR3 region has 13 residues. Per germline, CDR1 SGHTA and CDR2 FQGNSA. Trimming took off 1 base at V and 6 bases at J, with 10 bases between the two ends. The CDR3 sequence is CASSLGGISEQYF. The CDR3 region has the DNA TGTGCCAGCAGCTTAGGCGGGATATCCGAGCAGTACTTC.

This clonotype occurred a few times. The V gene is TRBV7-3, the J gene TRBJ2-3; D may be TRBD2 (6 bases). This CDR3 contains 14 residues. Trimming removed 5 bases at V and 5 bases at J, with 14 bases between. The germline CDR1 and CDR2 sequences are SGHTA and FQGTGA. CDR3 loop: CASSVGSRLDTQYF. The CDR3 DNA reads TGTGCCAGCAGCGTCGGGAGCCGGTTAGATACGCAGTATTTT.

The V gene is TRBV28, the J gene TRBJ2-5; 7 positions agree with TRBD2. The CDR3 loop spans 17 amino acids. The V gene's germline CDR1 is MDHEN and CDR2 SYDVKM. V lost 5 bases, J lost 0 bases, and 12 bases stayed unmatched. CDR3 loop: CASSPDPSGIYQETQYF. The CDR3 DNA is TGTGCCAGCAGTCCCGACCCCAGCGGGATATACCAAGAGACCCAGTACTTC.

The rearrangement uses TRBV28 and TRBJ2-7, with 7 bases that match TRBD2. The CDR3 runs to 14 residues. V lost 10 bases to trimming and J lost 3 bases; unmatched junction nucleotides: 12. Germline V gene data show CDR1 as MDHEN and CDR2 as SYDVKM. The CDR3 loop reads CATLSGKDRYEQYF. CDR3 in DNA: TGTGCCACCCTCAGCGGGAAGGACCGCTACGAGCAGTACTTC.

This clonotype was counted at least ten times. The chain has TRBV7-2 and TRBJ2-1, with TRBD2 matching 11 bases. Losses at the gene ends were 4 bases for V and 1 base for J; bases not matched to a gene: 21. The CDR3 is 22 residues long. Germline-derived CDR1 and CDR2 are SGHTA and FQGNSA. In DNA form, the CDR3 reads TGTGCCAGCAGCTCCCACCTATCACTATTAGCGGGAGGGCTCCCGTCCTACAATGAGCAGTTCTTC. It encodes CASSSHLSLLAGGLPSYNEQFF.

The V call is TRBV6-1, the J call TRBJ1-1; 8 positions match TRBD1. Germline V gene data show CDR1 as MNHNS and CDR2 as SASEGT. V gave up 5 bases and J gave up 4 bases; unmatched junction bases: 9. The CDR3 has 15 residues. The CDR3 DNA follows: TGTGCCAGCAGTCCTCCTAGGACAGGGACCACTGAAGCTTTCTTT. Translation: CASSPPRTGTTEAFF.

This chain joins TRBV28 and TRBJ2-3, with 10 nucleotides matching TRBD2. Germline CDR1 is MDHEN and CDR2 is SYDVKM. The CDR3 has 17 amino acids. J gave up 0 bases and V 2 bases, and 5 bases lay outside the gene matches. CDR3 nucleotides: TGTGCCAGCAGTTTACGGGGACTAGCGCTTAGCACAGATACGCAGTATTTT. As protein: CASSLRGLALSTDTQYF.

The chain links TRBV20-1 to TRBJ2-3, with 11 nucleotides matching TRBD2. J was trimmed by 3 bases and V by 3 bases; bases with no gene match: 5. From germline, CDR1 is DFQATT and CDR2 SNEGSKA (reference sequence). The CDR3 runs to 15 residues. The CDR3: CSASLAGGRTDTQYF. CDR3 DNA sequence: TGCAGTGCTAGCTTAGCGGGAGGGCGGACAGATACGCAGTATTTT.

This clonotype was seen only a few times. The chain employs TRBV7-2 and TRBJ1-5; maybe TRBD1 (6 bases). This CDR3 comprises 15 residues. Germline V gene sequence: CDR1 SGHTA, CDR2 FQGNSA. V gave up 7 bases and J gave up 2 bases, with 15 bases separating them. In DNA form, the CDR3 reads TGTGCCAGCACCAAGGGGGGGTTGGGCAATCAGCCCCAGCATTTT. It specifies CASTKGGLGNQPQHF.

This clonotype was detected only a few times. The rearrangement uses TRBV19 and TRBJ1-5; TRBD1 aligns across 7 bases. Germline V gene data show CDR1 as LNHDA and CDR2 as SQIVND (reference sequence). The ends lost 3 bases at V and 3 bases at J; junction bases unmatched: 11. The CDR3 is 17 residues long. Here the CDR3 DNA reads TGTGCCAGTAGTATGAGTAATGAGGGGACAGACAATCAGCCCCAGCATTTT. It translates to CASSMSNEGTDNQPQHF.

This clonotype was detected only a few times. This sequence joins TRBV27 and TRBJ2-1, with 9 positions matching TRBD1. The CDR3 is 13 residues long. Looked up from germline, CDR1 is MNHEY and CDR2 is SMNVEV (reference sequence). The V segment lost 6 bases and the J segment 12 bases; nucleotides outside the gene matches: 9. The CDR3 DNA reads TGTGCCAGCAGCAGGTACAGGGGGCGAGGGCAGTTCTTC. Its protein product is CASSRYRGRGQFF.

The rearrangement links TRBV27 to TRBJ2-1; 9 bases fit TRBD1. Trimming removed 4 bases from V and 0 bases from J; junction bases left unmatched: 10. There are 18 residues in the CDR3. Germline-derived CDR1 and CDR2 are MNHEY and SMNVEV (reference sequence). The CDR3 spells CASSSEIGQGFSYNEQFF. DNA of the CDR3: TGTGCCAGCAGTTCCGAAATTGGACAGGGGTTCTCCTACAATGAGCAGTTCTTC.

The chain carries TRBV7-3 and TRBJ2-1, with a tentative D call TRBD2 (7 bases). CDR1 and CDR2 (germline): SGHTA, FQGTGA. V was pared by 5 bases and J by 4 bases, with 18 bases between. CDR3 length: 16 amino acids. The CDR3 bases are TGTGCCAGCAGCCTAGGGGGGGGGTTGCGGTACAATGAGCAGTTCTTC. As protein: CASSLGGGLRYNEQFF. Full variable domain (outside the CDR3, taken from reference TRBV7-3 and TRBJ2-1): GAGVSQTPSNKVTEKGKYVELRCDPISGHTALYWYRQSLGQGPEFLIYFQGTGAADDSGLPNDRFFAVRPEGSVSTLKIQRTERGDSAVYLCASSLGGGLRYNEQFFGPGTRLTVL.

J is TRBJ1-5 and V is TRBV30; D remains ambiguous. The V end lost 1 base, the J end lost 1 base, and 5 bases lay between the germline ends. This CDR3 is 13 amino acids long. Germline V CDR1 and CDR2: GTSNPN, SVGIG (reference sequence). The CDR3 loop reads CAWSGRSNQPQHF. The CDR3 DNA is TGTGCCTGGAGTGGACGGAGCAATCAGCCCCAGCATTTT.

CDR3 sequence reads: CASSVGGQSYNEQFF. The CDR3 DNA reads TGTGCCAGCAGCGTAGGTGGACAGTCCTACAATGAGCAGTTCTTC. The chain uses TRBV9 and TRBJ2-1; maybe TRBD1 (6 bases). V lost 0 bases and J lost 1, with 8 bases in between. Per the germline V gene, CDR1 is SGDLS and CDR2 is YYNGEE. The CDR3 has 15 residues.

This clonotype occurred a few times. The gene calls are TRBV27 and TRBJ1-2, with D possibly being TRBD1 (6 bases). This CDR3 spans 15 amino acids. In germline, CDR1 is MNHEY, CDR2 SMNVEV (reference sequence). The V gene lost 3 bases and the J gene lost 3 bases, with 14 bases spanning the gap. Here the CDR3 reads CASSLGGGAYYGYTF. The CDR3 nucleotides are TGTGCCAGCAGTTTGGGTGGGGGCGCGTACTATGGCTACACCTTC.

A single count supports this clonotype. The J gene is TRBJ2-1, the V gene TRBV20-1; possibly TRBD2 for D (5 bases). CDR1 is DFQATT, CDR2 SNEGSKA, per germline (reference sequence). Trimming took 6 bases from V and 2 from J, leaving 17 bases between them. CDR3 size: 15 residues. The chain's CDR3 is CSAYTAGGTYNEQFF. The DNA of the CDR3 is TGCAGTGCCTATACGGCGGGTGGTACCTACAATGAGCAGTTCTTC.

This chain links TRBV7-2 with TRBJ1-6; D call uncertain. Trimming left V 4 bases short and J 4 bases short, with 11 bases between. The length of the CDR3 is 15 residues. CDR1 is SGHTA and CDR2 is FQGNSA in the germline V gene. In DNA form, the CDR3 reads TGTGCCAGCAGCTCTATGGATAGTTATAATTCACCCCTCCACTTT. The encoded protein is CASSSMDSYNSPLHF.